This paragraph reports one TCR beta chain. What this receptor recognizes is not known. No base quality information exists; no much larger clone differs at one position. V sheds 6 bases and J sheds 8 bases, leaving 7 bases between their ends. The CDR3 covers 11 residues, taking in both the cysteine and the phenylalanine. The DNA shown is the 33-base CDR3, in frame from base 1. Looking up the germline V gene yields CDR1 SGHTA and CDR2 FQGNSA. The data stem from a study of blood T cell repertoires in COVID-19 (TCRdb year 2020). Some background on the complete study: Collaborator samples came from the United States, Italy and Spain and covered acute and convalescent phases of COVID-19. The material from the prospective study consisted of cDNA or gDNA derived from T cells, B-cell-depleted T cells, or PBMCs. The dataset comprised deeply sampled blood TCRbeta repertoires from subjects exposed to, actively infected with, or recovered from COVID-19. The repertoires were made available in a free public database intended to serve as a resource for research on the immune response to SARS-CoV-2. The samples were drawn from two sources: the first 160 participants of the ongoing ImmuneRACE study, and 1,000 to 1,500 subjects contributed by 6 global collaborators. A de-identified subject ID, COVID-19 status, age in years and sex were almost always included in the sample metadata. HLA class I and class II types, where available, came from metadata supplied by the sample provider rather than from assay-based typing.

What the research found in general, with its limitations: Clinical and demographic metadata were provided uncurated, with the amount varying by source and participant.

The collaborating institutions used their own protocols to collect whole blood in K2EDTA tubes. For TCRbeta analysis, collaborator samples were shipped as frozen whole blood, as isolated PBMCs, or as DNA extracted from either sample type. The immunoSEQ Assay, a bias-controlled multiplex PCR, was used to amplify TCRbeta CDR3 regions from genomic DNA. For the original study's pipeline: Nucleated cell counts per sample were estimated from amplification of reference gene primers within the assay. To quantify the absolute abundance of each unique TCRbeta CDR3 rearrangement, sequence reads were collapsed and filtered. For each sample, productive Simpson clonality was calculated as the square root of Simpson's diversity index across productive rearrangements. Here the immuneACCESS table is served through TCRdb, limited to in-frame sequences with V and J called. Missing clones are a known gap in these copies; in checked studies unresolved V genes cover under half, and the rest lacks a known reason. V and J calls and clone size are as listed in that table; D and trimming were resolved from the DNA. The sample table holds 35,000 to 45,000 clones, of which more than 70% were seen once. Approximately 14% of the sample belongs to the ten largest clones.

The specimen was peripheral blood. The chain is encoded by TRBV7-2 joined to TRBJ1-4; no D gene is confidently identified. The TCR originated in a human donor in a cohort sampled during active COVID-19. Read as DNA, the sequence is TGTGCCAGCAGAACGGGGGAAAAACTGTTTTTT. This gives the protein CASRTGEKLFF.